This record covers a single T cell receptor (beta chain). The antigen remains undetermined. Germline V lookup: CDR1 SGHTA, CDR2 FQGNSA. The V end lost 1 base, the J end lost 1 base, and 9 bases lay between the germline ends. The CDR3 totals 15 residues. These data are taken from a study of tumor-infiltrating lymphocytes in localized non-small cell lung cancer. On the study more broadly: Several tumor histologies, both smoking statuses, and some post-neoadjuvant chemotherapy samples were included. Study results and limitations: Different pieces of the same tissue were used for each assay. TCR sequencing covered a subset of patients with enough tissue.

The table came from immunoSEQ multiplex PCR; TCRdb's copy has only in-frame clones and leaves some out. The table lists some 9,900 clones, about 76% of them singletons. The specimen was uninvolved lung tissue not adjacent to the tumor. This receptor was identified in a human donor with non-small cell lung cancer. The V call is TRBV7-2, the J call TRBJ2-3; D might be TRBD1 (5 bases). The CDR3 nucleotides are TGTGCCAGCAGCTTAGAAACAGGTGGCACAGATACGCAGTATTTT. This translates into CASSLETGGTDTQYF.